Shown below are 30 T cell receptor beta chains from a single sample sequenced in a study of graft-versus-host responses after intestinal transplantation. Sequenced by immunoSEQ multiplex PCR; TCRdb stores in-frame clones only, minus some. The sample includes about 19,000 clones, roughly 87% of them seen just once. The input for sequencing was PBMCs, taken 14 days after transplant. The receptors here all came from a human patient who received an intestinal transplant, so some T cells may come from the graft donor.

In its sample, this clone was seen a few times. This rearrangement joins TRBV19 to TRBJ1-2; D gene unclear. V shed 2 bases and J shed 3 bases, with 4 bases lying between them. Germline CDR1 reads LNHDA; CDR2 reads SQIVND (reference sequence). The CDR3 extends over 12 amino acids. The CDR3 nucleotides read TGTGCCAGTAGTATAACGGACTATGGCTACACCTTC. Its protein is CASSITDYGYTF.

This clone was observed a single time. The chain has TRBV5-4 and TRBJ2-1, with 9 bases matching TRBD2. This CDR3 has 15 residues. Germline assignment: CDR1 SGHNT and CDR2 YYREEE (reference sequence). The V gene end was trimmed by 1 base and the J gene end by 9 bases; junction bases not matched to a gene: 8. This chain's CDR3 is CASSLRPGLAIEQFF. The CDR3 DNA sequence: TGTGCCAGCAGCTTGAGACCGGGACTAGCAATTGAGCAGTTCTTC. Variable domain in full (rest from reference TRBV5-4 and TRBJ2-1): ETGVTQSPTHLIKTRGQQVTLRCSSQSGHNTVSWYQQALGQGPQFIFQYYREEENGRGNFPPRFSGLQFPNYSSELNVNALELDDSALYLCASSLRPGLAIEQFFGPGTRLTVL.

The DNA for the CDR3 is TGTGCCAGCAGCTACGGGACAGGGGGCGGCGAGCAGTACTTC. Translation: CASSYGTGGGEQYF. The V gene is TRBV11-2, the J gene TRBJ2-7, with TRBD1 matching over 12 bases. The junction had 4 bases not matched to a gene; V was cut back by 4 bases and J by 6 bases. The CDR3 totals 14 residues. The germline CDR1 and CDR2 sequences are SGHAT and FQNNGV.

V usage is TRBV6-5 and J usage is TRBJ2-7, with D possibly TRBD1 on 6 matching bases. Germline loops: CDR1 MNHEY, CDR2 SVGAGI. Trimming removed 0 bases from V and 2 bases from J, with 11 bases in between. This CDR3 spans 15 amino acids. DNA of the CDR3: TGTGCCAGCAGTTACTCGATTTCAGGGGCCTACGAGCAGTACTTC. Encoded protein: CASSYSISGAYEQYF.

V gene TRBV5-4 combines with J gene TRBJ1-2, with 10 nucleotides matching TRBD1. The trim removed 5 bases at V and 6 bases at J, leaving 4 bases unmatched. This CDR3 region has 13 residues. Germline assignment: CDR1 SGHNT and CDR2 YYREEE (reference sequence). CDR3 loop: CASSPGTGDGYTF. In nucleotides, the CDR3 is TGTGCCAGCAGTCCCGGGACAGGGGATGGCTACACCTTC.

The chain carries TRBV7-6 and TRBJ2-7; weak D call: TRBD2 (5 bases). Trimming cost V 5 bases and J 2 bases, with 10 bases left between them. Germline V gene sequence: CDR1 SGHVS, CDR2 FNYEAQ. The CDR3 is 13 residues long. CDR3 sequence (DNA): TGTGCCAGCAGCCAGGACTGGACCTACGAGCAGTACTTC. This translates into CASSQDWTYEQYF.

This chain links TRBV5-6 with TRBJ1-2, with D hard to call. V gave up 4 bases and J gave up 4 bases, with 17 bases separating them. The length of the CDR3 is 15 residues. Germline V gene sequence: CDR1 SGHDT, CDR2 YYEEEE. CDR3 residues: CASSPPRRRLYGYTF. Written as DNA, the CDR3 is TGTGCCAGCAGCCCCCCTAGGAGGCGGCTCTATGGCTACACCTTC.

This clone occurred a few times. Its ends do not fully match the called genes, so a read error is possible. The chain's CDR3 is CASSDLAVGDGRPF. The CDR3 DNA is TGTGCCAGCAGTGATCTCGCCGTTGGGGATGGCCGGCCGTTT. This chain uses TRBV2 with TRBJ1-4; D is unresolved. Germline CDR1 reads SNHLY; CDR2 reads FYNNEI. CDR3 length equals 14 residues. The whole variable domain, filled in from reference TRBV2 and TRBJ1-4, reads EPEVTQTPSHQVTQMGQEVILRCVPISNHLYFYWYRQILGQKVEFLVSFYNNEISEKSEIFDDQFSVERPDGSNFTLKIRSTKLEDSAMYFCASSDLAVGDGRPFGSGTQLSVL.

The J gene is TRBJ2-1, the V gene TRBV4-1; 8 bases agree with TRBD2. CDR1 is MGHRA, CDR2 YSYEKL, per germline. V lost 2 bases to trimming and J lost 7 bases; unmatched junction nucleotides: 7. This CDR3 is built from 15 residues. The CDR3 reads CASSQLAGMRNEQFF. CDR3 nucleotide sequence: TGCGCCAGCAGCCAATTAGCGGGAATGAGAAATGAGCAGTTCTTC.

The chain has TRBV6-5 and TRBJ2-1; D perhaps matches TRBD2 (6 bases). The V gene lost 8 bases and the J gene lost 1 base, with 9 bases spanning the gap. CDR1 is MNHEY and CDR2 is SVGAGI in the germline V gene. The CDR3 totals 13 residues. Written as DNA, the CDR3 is TGTGCCAGCCGGGACTCATCCTACAATGAGCAGTTCTTC. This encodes CASRDSSYNEQFF.

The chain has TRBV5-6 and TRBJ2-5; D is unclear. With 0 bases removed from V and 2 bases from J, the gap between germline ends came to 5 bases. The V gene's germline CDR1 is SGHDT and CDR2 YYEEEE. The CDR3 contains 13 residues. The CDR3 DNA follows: TGTGCCAGCAGCTTGGGGAGTCAAGAGACCCAGTACTTC. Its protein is CASSLGSQETQYF. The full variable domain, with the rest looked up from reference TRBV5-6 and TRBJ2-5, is DAGVTQSPTHLIKTRGQQVTLRCSPKSGHDTVSWYQQALGQGPQFIFQYYEEEERQRGNFPDRFSGHQFPNYSSELNVNALLLGDSALYLCASSLGSQETQYFGPGTRLLVL.

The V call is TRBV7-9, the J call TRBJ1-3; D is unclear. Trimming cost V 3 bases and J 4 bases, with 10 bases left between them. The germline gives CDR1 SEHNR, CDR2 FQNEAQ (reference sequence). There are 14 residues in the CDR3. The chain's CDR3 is CASSFEGAGNTIYF. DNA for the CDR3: TGTGCCAGCAGCTTTGAGGGAGCGGGAAACACCATATATTTT. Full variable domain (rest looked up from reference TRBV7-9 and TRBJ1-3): DTGVSQNPRHKITKRGQNVTFRCDPISEHNRLYWYRQTLGQGPEFLTYFQNEAQLEKSRLLSDRFSAERPKGSFSTLEIQRTEQGDSAMYLCASSFEGAGNTIYFGEGSWLTVV.

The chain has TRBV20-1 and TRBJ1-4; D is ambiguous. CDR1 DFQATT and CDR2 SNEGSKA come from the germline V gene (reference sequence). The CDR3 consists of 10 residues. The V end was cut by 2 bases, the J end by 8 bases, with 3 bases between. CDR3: CSARKEKLFF. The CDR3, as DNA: TGCAGTGCTAGAAAGGAAAAACTGTTTTTT.

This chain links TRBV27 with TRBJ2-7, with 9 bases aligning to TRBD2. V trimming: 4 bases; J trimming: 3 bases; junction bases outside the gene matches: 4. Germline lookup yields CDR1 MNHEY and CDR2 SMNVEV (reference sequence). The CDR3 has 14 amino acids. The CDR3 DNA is TGTGCCAGCAGTTCATGGCGGGAGGGCTACGAGCAGTACTTC. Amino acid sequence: CASSSWREGYEQYF.

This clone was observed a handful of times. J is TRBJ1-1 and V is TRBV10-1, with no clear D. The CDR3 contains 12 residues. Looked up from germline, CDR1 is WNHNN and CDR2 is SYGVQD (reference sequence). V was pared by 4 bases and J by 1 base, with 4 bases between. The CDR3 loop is CASSGGNTEAFF. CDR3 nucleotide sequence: TGCGCCAGCAGTGGCGGGAACACTGAAGCTTTCTTT.

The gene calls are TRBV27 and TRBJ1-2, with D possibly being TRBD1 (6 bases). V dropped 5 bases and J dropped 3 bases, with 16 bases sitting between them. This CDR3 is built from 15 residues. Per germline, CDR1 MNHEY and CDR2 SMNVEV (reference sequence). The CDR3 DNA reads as TGTGCCAGCAGTAGGTTGTTAGGGGGGGACTATGGCTACACCTTC. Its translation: CASSRLLGGDYGYTF.

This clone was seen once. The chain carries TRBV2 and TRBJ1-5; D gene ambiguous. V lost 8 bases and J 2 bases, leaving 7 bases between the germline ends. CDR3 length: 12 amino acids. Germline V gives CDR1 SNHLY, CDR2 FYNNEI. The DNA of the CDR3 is TGTGCCAGCCAGAGTGGCAATCAGCCCCAGCATTTT. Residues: CASQSGNQPQHF.

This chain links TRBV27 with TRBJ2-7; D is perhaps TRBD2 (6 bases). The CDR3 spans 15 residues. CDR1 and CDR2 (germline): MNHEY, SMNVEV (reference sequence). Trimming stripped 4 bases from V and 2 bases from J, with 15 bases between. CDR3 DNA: TGTGCCAGCAGTTCCGTGGGAGGCCTACCCTACGAGCAGTACTTC. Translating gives CASSSVGGLPYEQYF.

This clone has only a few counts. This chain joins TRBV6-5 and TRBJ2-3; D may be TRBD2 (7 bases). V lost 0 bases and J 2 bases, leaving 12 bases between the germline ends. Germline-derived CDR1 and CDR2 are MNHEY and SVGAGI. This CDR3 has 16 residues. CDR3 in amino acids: CASSYSVRGPTDTQYF. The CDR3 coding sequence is TGTGCCAGCAGTTACTCGGTGCGGGGGCCCACAGATACGCAGTATTTT.

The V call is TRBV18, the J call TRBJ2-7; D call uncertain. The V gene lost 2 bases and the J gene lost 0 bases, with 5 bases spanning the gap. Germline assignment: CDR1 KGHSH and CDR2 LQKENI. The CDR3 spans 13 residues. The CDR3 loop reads CASSPNTSYEQYF. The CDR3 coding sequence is TGTGCCAGCTCACCAAACACCTCCTACGAGCAGTACTTC.

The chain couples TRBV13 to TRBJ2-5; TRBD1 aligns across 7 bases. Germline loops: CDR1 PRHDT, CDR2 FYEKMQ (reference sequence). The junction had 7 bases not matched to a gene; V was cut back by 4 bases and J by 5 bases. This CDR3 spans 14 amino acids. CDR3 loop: CASSSRQGGETQYF. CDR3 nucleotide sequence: TGTGCCAGCAGCTCCAGACAGGGTGGGGAGACCCAGTACTTC.

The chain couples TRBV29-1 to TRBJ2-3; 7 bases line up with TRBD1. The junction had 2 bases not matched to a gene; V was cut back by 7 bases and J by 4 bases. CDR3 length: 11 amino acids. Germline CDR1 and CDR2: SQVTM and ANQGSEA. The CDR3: CSGTGADTQYF. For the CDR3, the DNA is TGCAGCGGCACAGGGGCAGATACGCAGTATTTT.

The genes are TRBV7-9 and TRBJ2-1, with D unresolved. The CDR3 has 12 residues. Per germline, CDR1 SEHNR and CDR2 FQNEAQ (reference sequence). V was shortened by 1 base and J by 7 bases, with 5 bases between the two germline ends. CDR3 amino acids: CASSLGSNEQFF. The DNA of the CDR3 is TGTGCCAGCAGCTTAGGTTCGAATGAGCAGTTCTTC.

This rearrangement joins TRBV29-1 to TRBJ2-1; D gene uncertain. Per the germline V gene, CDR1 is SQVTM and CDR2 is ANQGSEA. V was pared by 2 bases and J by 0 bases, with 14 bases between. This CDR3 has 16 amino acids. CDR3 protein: CSVEWVPVHSYNEQFF. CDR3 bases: TGCAGCGTTGAATGGGTGCCGGTCCACTCCTACAATGAGCAGTTCTTC.

CDR3 sequence: CASSLAPGMGNEQFF. As DNA, the CDR3 is TGCGCCAGCAGCTTGGCCCCGGGTATGGGCAATGAGCAGTTCTTC. The chain has TRBV5-1 and TRBJ2-1, with D hard to call. Looked up from germline, CDR1 is SGHRS and CDR2 is YFSETQ. V lost 0 bases, J lost 6 bases, and 13 bases lay in between. CDR3 length: 15 amino acids.

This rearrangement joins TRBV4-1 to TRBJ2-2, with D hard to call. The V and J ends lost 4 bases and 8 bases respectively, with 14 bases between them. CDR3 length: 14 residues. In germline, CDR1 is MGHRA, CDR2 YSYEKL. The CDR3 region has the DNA TGCGCCAGCAGCCCCTCCCCAGTCGGGGGGGAGCTGTTTTTT. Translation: CASSPSPVGGELFF.

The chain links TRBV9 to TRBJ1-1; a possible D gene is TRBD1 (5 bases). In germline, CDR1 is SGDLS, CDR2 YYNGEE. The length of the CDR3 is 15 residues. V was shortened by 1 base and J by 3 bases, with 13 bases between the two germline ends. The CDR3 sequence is CASSVFPSGYTEAFF. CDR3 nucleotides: TGTGCCAGCAGCGTATTCCCATCAGGGTACACTGAAGCTTTCTTT.

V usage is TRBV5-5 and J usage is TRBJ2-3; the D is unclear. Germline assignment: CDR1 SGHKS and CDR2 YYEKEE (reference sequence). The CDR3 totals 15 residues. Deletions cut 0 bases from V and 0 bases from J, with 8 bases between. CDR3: CASSLGGSSTDTQYF. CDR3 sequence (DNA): TGTGCCAGCAGCTTGGGAGGTTCTAGCACAGATACGCAGTATTTT.

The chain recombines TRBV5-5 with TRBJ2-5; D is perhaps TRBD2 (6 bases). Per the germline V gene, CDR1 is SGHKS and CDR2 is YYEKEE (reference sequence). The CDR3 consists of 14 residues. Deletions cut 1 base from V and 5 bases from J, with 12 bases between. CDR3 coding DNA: TGTGCCAGCAGCTTGTGGTTAGGAGGGGAGACCCAGTACTTC. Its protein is CASSLWLGGETQYF.

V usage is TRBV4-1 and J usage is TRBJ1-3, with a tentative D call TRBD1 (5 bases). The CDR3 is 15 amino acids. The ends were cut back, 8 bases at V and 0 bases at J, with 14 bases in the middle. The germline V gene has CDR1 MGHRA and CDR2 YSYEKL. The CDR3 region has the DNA TGCGCCAGCGGCCTGCCGGGGGACTCTGGAAACACCATATATTTT. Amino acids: CASGLPGDSGNTIYF.